Following are 9 T cell receptor beta chains from one sample sequenced in a study of control samples from healthy donors and cancer patients (dated by TCRdb to about 2020). Library construction relied on the immunoSEQ multiplex PCR assay. TCRdb took over this immuneACCESS table, retaining in-frame rearrangements with V and J assigned. Such tables are incomplete; in checked studies, under half of the missing clones stem from an unresolved V gene, and the remainder is unexplained. This sample gives some 130,000 clones in total; roughly 91% of them show up just once. The ten most abundant clones make up about 1.5% of the sample. Sequencing was performed on PBMCs. The receptors come from a man aged 50-59 years with head and neck cancer.

This clone occurred once. The chain couples TRBV5-6 to TRBJ2-6; D is possibly TRBD2 (6 bases). V lost 2 bases and J 0 bases, leaving 15 bases between the germline ends. In germline, CDR1 is SGHDT, CDR2 YYEEEE. The CDR3 extends over 18 amino acids. The CDR3 region is CASSFFSGTYSGANVLTF. The CDR3 DNA sequence: TGTGCCAGCAGCTTTTTTTCGGGGACTTACTCTGGGGCCAACGTCCTGACTTTC.

The chain joins TRBV7-9 to TRBJ2-6; TRBD2 might be the D (6 bases). Germline assignment: CDR1 SEHNR and CDR2 FQNEAQ (reference sequence). The CDR3 is 15 residues long. Deletions cut 7 bases from V and 1 base from J, with 11 bases between. The CDR3 DNA follows: TGTGCCAGCACCCCGGGGGATTCTGGGGCCAACGTCCTGACTTTC. Translation gives CASTPGDSGANVLTF.

V usage is TRBV3-1 (or the pseudogene TRBV3-2) and J usage is TRBJ2-2, with D possibly being TRBD2 (6 bases). Germline CDR1 reads LGHDT; CDR2 reads YNNKEL (reference sequence). The ends were cut back, 3 bases at V and 5 bases at J, with 7 bases in the middle. The CDR3 contains 13 residues. DNA of the CDR3: TGTGCCAGCAGCCAGGAGGGGACCGGGGAGCTGTTTTTT. Translating it yields CASSQEGTGELFF.

The chain joins TRBV27 to TRBJ2-5, with D hard to call. Trimming removed 3 bases from V and 1 base from J, with 6 bases in between. The CDR3 runs 13 residues. The V gene's germline CDR1 is MNHEY and CDR2 SMNVEV (reference sequence). The CDR3: CASSFLSQETQYF. The CDR3 DNA reads TGTGCCAGCAGTTTTCTTAGCCAAGAGACCCAGTACTTC.

This clone was seen once. The rearrangement uses TRBV2 and TRBJ2-7; TRBD2 might be the D (5 bases). Trimming removed 6 bases at V and 3 bases at J, with 9 bases between. CDR3 size: 12 residues. Germline V gene lookup returns CDR1 SNHLY and CDR2 FYNNEI. The CDR3 nucleotides are TGTGCCAGCAGGGGCGACTACTACGAGCAGTACTTC. Protein: CASRGDYYEQYF.

V and J are TRBV29-1 and TRBJ2-7; 8 nucleotides agree with TRBD1. The germline V gene has CDR1 SQVTM and CDR2 ANQGSEA. Trimming at V came to 5 bases and at J to 3 bases, leaving 9 bases not matched to a gene. This CDR3 comprises 14 residues. Written as DNA, the CDR3 is TGCAGCGTTCTGGACAGGGCGCCTTTCTACGAGCAGTACTTC. This codes for CSVLDRAPFYEQYF.

This chain connects TRBV28 to TRBJ1-6; D is perhaps TRBD1 (5 bases). Trimming left V 5 bases short and J 7 bases short, with 15 bases between. Germline V gene sequence: CDR1 MDHEN, CDR2 SYDVKM. The length of the CDR3 is 15 residues. The CDR3 region has the DNA TGTGCCAGCAGTCCCCCAGGGCTCAAGAATTCACCCCTCCACTTT. Amino acids: CASSPPGLKNSPLHF.

V is TRBV14 and J is TRBJ1-1; D gene unclear. There are 12 residues in the CDR3. The V end lost 1 base, the J end lost 5 bases, and 5 bases lay between the germline ends. The germline V gene encodes CDR1 SGHDN and CDR2 FVKESK. The CDR3 loop reads CASSQAHTEAFF. DNA for the CDR3: TGTGCCAGCAGCCAAGCCCATACTGAAGCTTTCTTT.

V is TRBV5-1 and J is TRBJ2-4, with D perhaps given as TRBD1 or TRBD2 (6 bases each). With 0 bases removed from V and 2 bases from J, the gap between germline ends came to 12 bases. Germline V lookup: CDR1 SGHRS, CDR2 YFSETQ. CDR3 length: 16 residues. In nucleotides, the CDR3 is TGCGCCAGCAGCTTGGCGGGGGCAGCTTCCAAAAACATTCAGTACTTC. Amino acids: CASSLAGAASKNIQYF.